This is a list of T cell receptor beta chains from one sample in a study of Ad26.COV2.S vaccination and SARS-CoV-2 variants. Some clones are missing from TCRdb's copy, which holds only in-frame ones; the method was immunoSEQ multiplex PCR. This sample carries 350,000 to 450,000 clones, about 89% of them seen once, and the ten largest clones take under 2%. The sample consisted of peripheral blood, taken in a trial of Ad26.COV2.S vaccine versus placebo. The receptor set was obtained from a person between 18 and 65 years old who received the Ad26.COV2.S COVID-19 vaccine or a placebo. Both conserved end residues are trimmed from each CDR3.

j_gene,v_gene,CDR3aa
TRBJ1-1,TRBV5-1,ASSSVTPNTEAF
TRBJ2-3,TRBV7-9,ASSLTTTDTQY
TRBJ1-4,TRBV2,ASRRDRGPNEKLF
TRBJ1-1,TRBV4-3,ASSPNALSGANTEAF
TRBJ1-5,TRBV19,ASRQRNSNQPQH
TRBJ1-4,TRBV25-1,ASRGAGTEKLF
TRBJ1-5,TRBV28,ASSFVAGFLIRHQPQH
TRBJ2-7,TRBV6-5,ASSSTSGRDEQY
TRBJ1-1,TRBV19,ASSKTANTEAF
TRBJ2-2,TRBV7-3,ASSLVSGGTGELF
TRBJ1-2,TRBV10-3,AISEGSDYYGYT
TRBJ2-3,TRBV27,ASSAGGAGTDTQY
TRBJ2-5,TRBV11-2,ASSLVDSQETQY
TRBJ2-2,TRBV7-9,ASRKKGTANTGELF
TRBJ1-5,TRBV20-1,SASSGAGQPQH
TRBJ1-3,TRBV28,ASSNDRAGNTIY
TRBJ2-7,TRBV6-1,ASSERDSWTAAYEQY
TRBJ2-4,TRBV14,ASTRNRGPSKNIQY
TRBJ1-6,TRBV18,ASSPDRDGSPLH
TRBJ2-5,TRBV9,ASSPIAGTLQETQY
TRBJ2-7,TRBV6-5,ASSYVAGAYEQY
TRBJ1-4,TRBV19,ASSIRVRGQANEKLF
TRBJ1-2,TRBV6-6,ASGAGGSYGYT
TRBJ1-5,TRBV7-8,ASSLAGGGQPQH
TRBJ1-2,TRBV19,ASREGILTGLNYGYT
TRBJ1-1,TRBV29-1,SVYSRGRKTF
TRBJ1-4,TRBV3-1/TRBV3-2,ASSRPGTGIEKLF
TRBJ2-2,TRBV7-3,ASRRDRETGELF
TRBJ1-1,TRBV6-5,ASSRQMNTEAF
TRBJ2-7,TRBV4-1,ASSQLSGTGGYEQY
TRBJ2-2,TRBV19,ASSIDGPRTGELF
TRBJ1-1,TRBV18,ASSPGLESEAF
TRBJ2-7,TRBV5-1,ASSLSSGSGGEQY
TRBJ2-3,TRBV5-1,ASSVDFGGVY
TRBJ1-2,TRBV15,ATSPLGAGSDYGYT
TRBJ1-1,TRBV3-1/TRBV3-2,ASSFRDRGPEAF
TRBJ2-1,TRBV5-4,ASSRDPSYNEQF
TRBJ2-2,TRBV19,ASSMGRGTSGIGLNTGELF
TRBJ2-1,TRBV6-2/TRBV6-3,ASSRSSGVGNEQF
TRBJ2-7,TRBV30,AWSLLIRGYEQY
TRBJ2-7,TRBV7-2,ASSRGTGTVEQY
TRBJ2-7,TRBV5-1,ASSPSGQFYEQY
TRBJ2-1,TRBV7-2,ASSLGLQDREQF
TRBJ1-3,TRBV19,ASSPTGGNTIY
TRBJ2-7,TRBV7-9,ASSSAGVDDEQY
TRBJ2-7,TRBV5-1,ASSQGSGSYEQY
TRBJ2-3,TRBV7-2,ASSPNSGSTDTQY
TRBJ2-3,TRBV10-2,ASSEQGTPGDTQY
TRBJ2-4,TRBV13,ASSLGGGLAKNIQY
TRBJ1-1,TRBV27,ASRTLGRGTEAF
TRBJ2-7,TRBV18,ASSPRISGRSYEQY
TRBJ1-5,TRBV5-4,ASSGQGEEPQH
TRBJ1-1,TRBV6-2/TRBV6-3,ASSDPGTGNTEAF
TRBJ2-7,TRBV3-1/TRBV3-2,ASSQYGQGISYEQY
TRBJ2-5,TRBV9,ASSVGPASGEETQY
TRBJ1-1,TRBV18,ASSVRQDQKLTEAF
TRBJ2-7,TRBV7-9,ASSSTGGSEQY
TRBJ2-7,TRBV5-1,ASSSELAGFYEQY
TRBJ2-1,TRBV7-3,ASSLASGGNEQF